Reported below is one T cell receptor (beta chain). This record comes from a study of blood T cell repertoires in COVID-19. About the research overall: Specimens from acute and convalescent COVID-19 originated in the United States, Italy and Spain. Sources were T cells, B-cell-depleted T cells, or PBMCs; the material itself was cDNA or gDNA.

In the original analysis: Reference gene primer amplification in the assay estimated nucleated cell counts. Sequenced by immunoSEQ multiplex PCR; TCRdb stores in-frame clones only, minus some. The DNA was the basis for D and trimming; V, J and clone size are from that table. This sample carries roughly 250,000 clones, about 88% of them seen once, and the ten largest clones take 0.75% to 1%. The material sequenced was peripheral blood. The sequence came from a woman between 40 and 55 years old who had recovered from COVID-19.

In DNA form, the CDR3 reads TGTGCCAGCAGTTACTCGGGCGGGAGAGGGGATACGCAGTATTTT. Translation gives CASSYSGGRGDTQYF. This chain joins TRBV6-5 and TRBJ2-3; 7 nucleotides align to TRBD2. The CDR3 extends over 15 amino acids. Germline V CDR1 and CDR2: MNHEY, SVGAGI. V lost 0 bases to trimming and J lost 6 bases; unmatched junction nucleotides: 6.